The clone carrying this TCR beta chain was counted at least ten times. This specimen belongs to a study of T cells in Graves' hyperthyroidism and ophthalmopathy. Background on the study: Peripheral blood draws took place at initial diagnosis, ahead of any treatment.

Aged 18 to 65, the patients had hyperthyroidism that was newly diagnosed and had lasted under 2 months. Criteria for exclusion of patients were uncontrolled infection, other autoimmune disease, pregnancy or lactation. Using RNA transcripts as the source, TCR beta CDR3 regions were amplified. First-round RT-PCR of the TCR CDR3 relied on the HTBI primer set. MiXCR, applied by TCRdb to the multiplex PCR reads, yields one record per CDR3 protein. The table records 450,000 to 600,000 distinct CDR3 sequences, 12% to 15% of them present only once. Sequenced material: blood. This receptor was taken from a woman in her thirties or forties with Graves' hyperthyroidism.

CDR3 in DNA: TGTGCCAGCAGCTTAGTGGGACAGGCAACCTACGAGCAGTACTTC. As protein: CASSLVGQATYEQYF. The rearrangement links TRBV11-2 to TRBJ2-7; 8 bases are a match to TRBD1. The germline gives CDR1 SGHAT, CDR2 FQNNGV. V shed 1 base, J shed 2 bases, and the junction held 4 bases outside the gene matches. CDR3 size: 15 residues.